This T cell receptor beta chain is from a study of prognosis after radiotherapy for stage I lung cancer. About the research overall: Participants consisted of stage I non-small cell lung cancer patients, who were enrolled between April 2018 and early 2019. Squamous cell carcinoma was diagnosed in several patients and adenocarcinoma in around 13. Study-level results: Unique TCR clone counts dropped after stereotactic body radiation therapy, from a median of 10,088 to 6,861.

This clonotype is a singleton in its sample. Antigen unknown. Peripheral blood was collected in volumes of around 6 milliliters at each of two time points. Genomic DNA was the source, and TCR beta CDR3 was amplified from it by two-round multiplex PCR. Primers were specific to each TRBV and TRBJ gene in first-round PCR. TCRdb reanalysed the multiplex PCR reads using MiXCR and keeps one entry per CDR3 protein. The sample contains around 13,000 distinct CDR3 sequences, approximately 40% of which appear only once. The germline CDR1 and CDR2 sequences are SGHNT and YENEEA. V lost 5 bases and J 0 bases, leaving 13 bases between the germline ends. The CDR3 has 15 residues.

The clonotype was recovered from a donor aged 50 or older with non-small cell lung cancer. The rearrangement links TRBV11-3 to TRBJ1-1; tentative D call: TRBD1 (5 bases). The source was PBMCs, collected before or after stereotactic body radiation therapy (not recorded which). The CDR3 protein is CASSRDVQMNTEAFF. CDR3 bases: TGTGCCAGCAGCAGGGACGTACAAATGAACACTGAAGCTTTCTTT.